The source of this T cell receptor (beta chain) is a study of blood T cell repertoires in COVID-19. Study details: Sites across the United States, Italy and Spain contributed samples from acute and convalescent COVID-19. T cells, B-cell-depleted T cells, or PBMCs provided the cDNA or gDNA that served as material.

The CDR3 totals 14 residues. V dropped 3 bases and J dropped 5 bases, with 14 bases sitting between them. CDR1 is SGHDN, CDR2 FVKESK, per germline. Authors' methods: Amplification with reference gene primers provided the estimates of nucleated cell counts. The data were produced by immunoSEQ multiplex PCR, yet TCRdb's version contains in-frame clones alone and is incomplete. The V and J calls and clone size were taken over from that table, and D and trimming were inferred from the DNA. The sample yields some 100,000 clones, 85% to 90% seen once. This sequence was found in a human donor with active COVID-19. The donor label of this sample is uncertain. What was sequenced was peripheral blood. The rearrangement joins TRBV14 to TRBJ2-7, with D perhaps matching TRBD1 (5 bases). The CDR3 bases are TGTGCCAGCAGCCAGTACAGGAATTCCCACGAGCAGTACTTC. It is translated as CASSQYRNSHEQYF.